One T cell receptor beta chain is described in this entry. What antigen it recognizes has not been identified. Per-base qualities were not stored, and no clone one base away is much larger. These data belong to a study of identical twins (dated by TCRdb to 2016 to 2017). Context from the whole study: The study deep-sequenced TCR alpha and beta repertoires from monozygotic twins, unrelated adults of various ages and cord blood to test whether fetal clonotypes persist. To rule out contamination, the twin experiments were replicated at different times with different library preparation protocols.

Study-wide findings and limitations: Out-of-frame TCR alpha sequences shared between twins showed an excess of low generation-probability sequences compared with coincidental sharing between unrelated individuals. Out-of-frame TCR alpha sharing in monozygotic twins was systematically underestimated by recombination models, whereas sharing between unrelated individuals was in agreement with the recombination models. In beta out-of-frame sequences, excess twin sharing was weaker, because having fewer shared sequences lowered the signal-to-noise ratio. Zero-insertion analyses could be partly confounded by invariant T cells such as MAIT and iNKT, although diverse VJ usage argued against such confounding for most clonotypes. Conclusions relied on cross-sectional statistical analysis, since the same donors could not be followed over many years. Fewer insertions were carried by abundant cord blood beta clonotypes; a weaker similar trend was observed in young adult naive repertoires, while no such trend was observed in memory repertoires.

Libraries were made using 5' RACE. TCRdb lists the instrument as Illumina HiSeq 2000. Template switching added a universal primer binding site, and the final cDNA carried a unique molecular identifier that allowed TCR cDNA molecules to be counted accurately. First-strand cDNA for TCR alpha and beta chains was synthesized from specific primers in the conserved constant-segment region. To control for contamination, each cDNA library was double barcoded with a SMART-Mk sample barcode plus Illumina barcodes. TruSeq adapter sequences along with Illumina sample barcodes were introduced in two successive PCR steps. The Illumina HiSeq platform was used with custom primers to sequence TCR alpha and beta cDNA libraries. The original pipeline was this. MiGEC was used to process raw reads and extract unique molecular identifiers, and MiXCR was used to find CDR3 positions. Recombination models were inferred per individual with the repgenHMM and IGoR tools using an EM algorithm. The analysis of shared clonotypes was done with the tcR package in R, with sharing normalized by the product of cloneset sizes. To study raw recombination free of thymic and clonal selection effects, out-of-frame nonproductive sequences were analyzed. The raw public reads went through TCRdb reprocessing: fastp at Q25, MiXCR clone calling, in-frame beta chains kept. When rows share a CDR3 protein, they turn into one entry using the most common DNA and genes. TCRdb, not the authors, supplied the V and J calls. Within this sample are roughly 690,000 distinct CDR3 sequences, with about 20% of them counted one time only. The ten largest make up over 4% of the sample.

The germline V gene encodes CDR1 MNHEY and CDR2 SVGAGI. Clipping removes 0 bases from V and 6 bases from J, with 8 as the unmatched junction base count. Its CDR3 holds 16 amino acids, cysteine through phenylalanine. The CDR3 DNA has 48 bases and is translated from base 1. All donors were healthy Caucasians. Three pairs of female monozygotic twins, all aged roughly 18 to 29 years, were included in the twin cohort. Peripheral blood mononuclear cells were used as the source from which RNA for TCR libraries was isolated. These data also featured in a second study, about T cells expressing NK-cell markers. Drawing on the second study: Several donors provided sorted CD3+CD56+NKG2C+, CD3+CD56+NKG2C- and CD3+CD56-NKG2C+ T-cell subsets, whose TCR beta-chain repertoires were profiled. Seven of the eight sequenced donors were HCMV-seropositive and one was HCMV-seronegative. To restrict sorting to alphabetaTCR-expressing T cells, an anti-gammadeltaTCR antibody was added in several experiments. In six donors, the dominant CD3+CD56+NKG2C+ clonotypes ranked among the top 10 CD8+ clonotypes, making up about 1.0-7.0% of CD8+ T cells. Those dominant clonotypes were again the most abundant among CD3+CD56-NKG2C+ cells in a handful of donors, at about 28.3-60.1%. It remained unclear whether the expanded NKG2C-expressing T cell clones were specific for HCMV antigens. The study sequenced eight donors, all healthy volunteers chosen at random: three men and five women. HCMV serostatus was determined by detecting HCMV-specific IgG in serum with a commercial ELISA kit. For five or six donors, unsorted PBMC were also used to sequence bulk peripheral blood T-cell repertoires. MIGEC was used to demultiplex reads and group the reads by UMI, and MiTCR was used to assemble and quantify clonotypes. To exclude erroneous sequences, only TCR cDNA sequences supported by at least two reads were retained. The tcR package was used for downstream repertoire analysis, and clonotypes were matched between fractions using CDR3 nucleotide sequence together with V segment. Antigen specificity was annotated against VDJdb with VDJmatch, allowing one amino acid substitution in CDR3.

In this chain, TRBV6-5 is recombined with TRBJ2-3; TRBD2 agrees with 8 junctional bases. Sequencing was done on a sample of PBMCs. The TCR sequence derives from a woman aged 18 to 35 in good health. The nucleotides are TGTGCCAGCAGTTACTCGCCCAGCGGGGGTACGGATACGCAGTATTTT. Translated, it gives CASSYSPSGGTDTQYF.